This TCR beta chain emerged from a study of T-cell reconstitution after alpha-beta-depleted transplantation in children. Study-level points and caveats: In some patients, recipient T cells and intrathymic progenitors surviving conditioning explained high day-60 diversity. In patients about two months after transplant, alpha-beta T cells reportedly arose from several hundred expanded graft clones. T-cell numbers and diversity, one year after transplant, stemmed largely from T cells that were newly produced.

This clonotype was seen more than once but under ten times. What it binds is not known. The germline V gene has CDR1 MNHEY and CDR2 SMNVEV (reference sequence). The CDR3 is made up of 12 amino acids. The V end lost 6 bases, the J end lost 6 bases, and 11 bases lay between the germline ends. Preparation of the TCRbeta library was carried out with unique molecular identifiers. TCRdb re-called the PCR reads with MiXCR, one entry per CDR3 protein. The data show about 490,000 distinct CDR3 sequences, 10% seen once. The sample here was PBMCs, taken before TCRalphabeta/CD19-depleted stem cell transplant. The origin of this receptor is a child aged 2 to 15 with inherited bone marrow failure, due to receive a stem cell transplant. The J gene is TRBJ1-2, the V gene TRBV27; maybe TRBD1 (5 bases). CDR3 region: CASRGTVDGYTF. The CDR3 DNA reads as TGTGCCAGCAGGGGGACTGTCGATGGCTACACCTTC.